This T cell receptor (beta chain) was obtained from a study of OX40 agonist ivuxolimab in advanced cancers. TCRdb keeps only in-frame clones here, not all; method: immunoSEQ multiplex PCR. The sample has 100,000 to 110,000 clones, approximately 90% seen once. This clonotype was obtained from an adult with an advanced solid tumor such as melanoma, head and neck, liver or kidney cancer. Material: CD4+ or CD8+ T cells sorted from blood, obtained in a trial of the OX40 agonist ivuxolimab.

The CDR3 sequence is CASSLVSASGNSEQFF. The CDR3 region has the DNA TGTGCCAGCAGCTTAGTATCGGCTAGCGGGAATTCTGAGCAGTTCTTC. The rearrangement links TRBV7-8 to TRBJ2-1, with 9 bases matching TRBD2. Per germline, CDR1 SGHVS and CDR2 FQNEAQ. Unmatched junction bases numbered 10, after V lost 1 base and J lost 9 bases. The CDR3 has 16 residues. The whole variable domain, remainder taken from reference TRBV7-8 and TRBJ2-1, is GAGVSQSPRYKVAKRGQDVALRCDPISGHVSLFWYQQALGQGPEFLTYFQNEAQLDKSGLPSDRFFAERPEGSVSTLKIQRTQQEDSAVYLCASSLVSASGNSEQFFGPGTRLTVL.